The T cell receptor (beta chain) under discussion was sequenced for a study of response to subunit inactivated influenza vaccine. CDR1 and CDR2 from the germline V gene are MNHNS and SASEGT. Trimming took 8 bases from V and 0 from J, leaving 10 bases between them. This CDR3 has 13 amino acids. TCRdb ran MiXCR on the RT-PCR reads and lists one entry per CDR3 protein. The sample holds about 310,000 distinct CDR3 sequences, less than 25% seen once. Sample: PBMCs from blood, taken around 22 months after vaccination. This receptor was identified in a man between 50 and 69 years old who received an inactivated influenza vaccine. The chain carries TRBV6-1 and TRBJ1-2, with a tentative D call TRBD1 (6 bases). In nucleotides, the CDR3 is TGTGCCAGCCGGACAGTTACTAACTATGGCTACACCTTC. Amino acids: CASRTVTNYGYTF.